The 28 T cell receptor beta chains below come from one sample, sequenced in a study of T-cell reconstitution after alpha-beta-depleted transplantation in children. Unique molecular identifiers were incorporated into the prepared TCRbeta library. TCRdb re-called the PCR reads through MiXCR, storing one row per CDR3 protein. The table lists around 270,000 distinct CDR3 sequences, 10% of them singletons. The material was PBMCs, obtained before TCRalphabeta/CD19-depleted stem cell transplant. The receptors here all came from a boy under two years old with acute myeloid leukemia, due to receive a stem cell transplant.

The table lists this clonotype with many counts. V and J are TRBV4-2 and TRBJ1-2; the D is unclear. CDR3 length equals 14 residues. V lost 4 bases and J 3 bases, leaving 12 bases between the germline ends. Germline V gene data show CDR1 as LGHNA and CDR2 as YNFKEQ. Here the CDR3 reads CASSPVGRDYGYTF. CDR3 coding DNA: TGTGCCAGCAGCCCGGTGGGGAGGGACTATGGCTACACCTTC.

The CDR3 DNA reads TGTGCCATCAGTACAGAGCGGGGGGCAGATACGCAGTATTTT. Translated, it gives CAISTERGADTQYF. V gene TRBV10-3 combines with J gene TRBJ2-3, with 9 bases matching TRBD2. Germline CDR1 is ENHRY and CDR2 is SYGVKD. CDR3 length: 14 residues. V was clipped by 5 bases and J by 4 bases; unmatched bases: 4.

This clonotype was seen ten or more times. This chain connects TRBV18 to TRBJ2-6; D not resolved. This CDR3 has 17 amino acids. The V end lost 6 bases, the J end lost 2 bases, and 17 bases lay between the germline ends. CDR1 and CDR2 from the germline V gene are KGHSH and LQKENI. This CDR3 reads CASSDATSMAGANVLTF. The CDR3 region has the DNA TGTGCCAGCTCGGACGCTACTTCGATGGCTGGGGCCAACGTCCTGACTTTC.

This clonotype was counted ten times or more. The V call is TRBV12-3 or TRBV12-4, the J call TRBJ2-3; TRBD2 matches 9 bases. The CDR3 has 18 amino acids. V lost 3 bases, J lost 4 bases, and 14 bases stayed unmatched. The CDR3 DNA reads TGTGCCAGCAGTTTCCCAAGCGGCCTAGCGGGGTACCCAGATACGCAGTATTTT. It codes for CASSFPSGLAGYPDTQYF.

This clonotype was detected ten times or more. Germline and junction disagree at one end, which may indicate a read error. CDR3 nucleotide sequence: TGTACCAGCAGTTTATACGCGAAAGGGCTCCCGGCGACCGGGGAGCTGTTTTTT. Its translation: CTSSLYAKGLPATGELFF. The chain carries TRBV28 and TRBJ2-2; D is unresolved. The CDR3 contains 18 residues. Germline values: CDR1 MDHEN, CDR2 SYDVKM.

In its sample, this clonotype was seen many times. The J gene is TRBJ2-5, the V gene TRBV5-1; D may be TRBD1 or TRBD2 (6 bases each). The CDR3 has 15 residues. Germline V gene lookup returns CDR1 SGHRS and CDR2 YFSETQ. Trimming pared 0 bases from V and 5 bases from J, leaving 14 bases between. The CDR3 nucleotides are TGCGCCAGCAGCTTGGGTTTCGGGGGCGAGGAGACCCAGTACTTC. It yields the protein CASSLGFGGEETQYF.

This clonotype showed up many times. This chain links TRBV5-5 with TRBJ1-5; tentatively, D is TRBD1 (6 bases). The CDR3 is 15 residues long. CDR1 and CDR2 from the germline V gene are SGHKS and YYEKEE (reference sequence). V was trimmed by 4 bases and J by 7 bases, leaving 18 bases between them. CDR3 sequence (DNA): TGTGCCAGCAGCGGGGCAGGGGACGCCAGACAGCCCCAGCATTTT. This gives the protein CASSGAGDARQPQHF.

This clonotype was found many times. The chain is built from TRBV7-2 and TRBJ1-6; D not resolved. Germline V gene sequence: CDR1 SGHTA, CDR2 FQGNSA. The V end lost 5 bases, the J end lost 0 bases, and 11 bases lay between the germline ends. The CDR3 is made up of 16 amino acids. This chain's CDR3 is CASSIRMSSYNSPLHF. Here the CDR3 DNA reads TGTGCCAGCAGCATCCGTATGAGCTCCTATAATTCACCCCTCCACTTT. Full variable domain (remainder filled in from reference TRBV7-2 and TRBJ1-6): GAGVSQSPSNKVTEKGKDVELRCDPISGHTALYWYRQSLGQGLEFLIYFQGNSAPDKSGLPSDRFSAERTGGSVSTLTIQRTQQEDSAVYLCASSIRMSSYNSPLHFGNGTRLTVT.

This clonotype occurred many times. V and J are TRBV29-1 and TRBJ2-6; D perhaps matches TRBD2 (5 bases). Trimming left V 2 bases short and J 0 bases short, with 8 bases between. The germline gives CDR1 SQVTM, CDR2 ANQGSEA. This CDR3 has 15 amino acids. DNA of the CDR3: TGCAGCGTTGAAAACGGACTCTCTGGGGCCAACGTCCTGACTTTC. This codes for CSVENGLSGANVLTF.

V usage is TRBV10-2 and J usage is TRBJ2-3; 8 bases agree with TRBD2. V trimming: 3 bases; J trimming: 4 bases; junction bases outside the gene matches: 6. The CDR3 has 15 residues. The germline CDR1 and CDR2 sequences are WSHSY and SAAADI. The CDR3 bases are TGCGCCAGCAGTGACGGTCGGGGGGGGGCAGATACGCAGTATTTT. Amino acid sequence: CASSDGRGGADTQYF.

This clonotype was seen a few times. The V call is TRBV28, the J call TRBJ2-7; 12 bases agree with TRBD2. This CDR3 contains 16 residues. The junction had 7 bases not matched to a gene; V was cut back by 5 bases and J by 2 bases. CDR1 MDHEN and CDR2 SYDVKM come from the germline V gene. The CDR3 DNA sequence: TGTGCCAGCAGTCCCCGGACTAGCGGGAATCCCTACGAGCAGTACTTC. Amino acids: CASSPRTSGNPYEQYF.

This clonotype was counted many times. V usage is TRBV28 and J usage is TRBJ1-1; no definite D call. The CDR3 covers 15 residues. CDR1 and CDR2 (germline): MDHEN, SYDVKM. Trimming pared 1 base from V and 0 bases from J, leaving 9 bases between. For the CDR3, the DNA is TGTGCCAGCAGTTTATTTAGGGCCATGAACACTGAAGCTTTCTTT. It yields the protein CASSLFRAMNTEAFF.

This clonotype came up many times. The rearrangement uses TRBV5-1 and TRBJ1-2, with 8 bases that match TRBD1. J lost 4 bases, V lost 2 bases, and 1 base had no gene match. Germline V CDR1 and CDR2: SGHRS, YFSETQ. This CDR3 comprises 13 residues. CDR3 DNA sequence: TGCGCCAGCAGCTTTACAGGGGGCTATGGCTACACCTTC. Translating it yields CASSFTGGYGYTF. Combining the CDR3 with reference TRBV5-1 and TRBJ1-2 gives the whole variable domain KAGVTQTPRYLIKTRGQQVTLSCSPISGHRSVSWYQQTPGQGLQFLFEYFSETQRNKGNFPGRFSGRQFSNSRSEMNVSTLELGDSALYLCASSFTGGYGYTFGSGTRLTVV.

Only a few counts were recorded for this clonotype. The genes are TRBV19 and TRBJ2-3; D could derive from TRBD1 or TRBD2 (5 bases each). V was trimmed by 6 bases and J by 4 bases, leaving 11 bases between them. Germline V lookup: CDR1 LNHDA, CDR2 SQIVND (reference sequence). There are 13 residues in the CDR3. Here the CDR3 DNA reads TGTGCCAGTAGGGGACCGGGCCCAGATACGCAGTATTTT. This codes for CASRGPGPDTQYF.

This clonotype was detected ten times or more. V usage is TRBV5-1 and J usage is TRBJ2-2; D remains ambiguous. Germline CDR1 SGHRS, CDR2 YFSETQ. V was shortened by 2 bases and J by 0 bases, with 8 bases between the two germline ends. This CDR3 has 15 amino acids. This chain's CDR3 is CASSFQIANTGELFF. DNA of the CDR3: TGCGCCAGCAGCTTCCAGATAGCGAACACCGGGGAGCTGTTTTTT.

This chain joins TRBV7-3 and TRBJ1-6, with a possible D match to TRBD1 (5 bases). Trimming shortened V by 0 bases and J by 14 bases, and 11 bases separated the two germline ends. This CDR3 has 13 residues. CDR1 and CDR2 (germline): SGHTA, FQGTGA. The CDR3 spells CASSLTEGRALHF. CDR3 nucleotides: TGTGCCAGCAGCTTAACGGAGGGACGAGCCCTCCACTTT.

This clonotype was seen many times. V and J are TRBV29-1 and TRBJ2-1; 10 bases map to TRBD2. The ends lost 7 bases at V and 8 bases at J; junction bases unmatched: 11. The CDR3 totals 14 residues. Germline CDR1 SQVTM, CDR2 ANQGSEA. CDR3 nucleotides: TGCAGCGGGAAGGGGTCTAGCGGGAGCTATGAGCAGTTCTTC. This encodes CSGKGSSGSYEQFF.

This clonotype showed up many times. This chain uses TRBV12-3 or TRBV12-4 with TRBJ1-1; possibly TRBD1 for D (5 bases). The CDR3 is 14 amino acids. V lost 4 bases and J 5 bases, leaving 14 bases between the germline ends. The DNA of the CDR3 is TGTGCCAGCAGTTCACGGGACGGAGGGACTGAAGCTTTCTTT. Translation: CASSSRDGGTEAFF.

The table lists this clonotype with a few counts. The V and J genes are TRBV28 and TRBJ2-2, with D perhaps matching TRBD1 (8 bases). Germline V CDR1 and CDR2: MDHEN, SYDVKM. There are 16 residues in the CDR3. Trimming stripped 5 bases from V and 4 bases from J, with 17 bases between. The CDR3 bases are TGTGCCAGCAGTCCGAACAGGGGGAGGGCCACCGGGGAGCTGTTTTTT. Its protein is CASSPNRGRATGELFF.

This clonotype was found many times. CDR3 amino acids: CAISESGRTLSYEQYF. The CDR3 DNA is TGTGCCATCAGTGAGTCAGGCAGGACTCTCTCCTACGAGCAGTACTTC. The chain employs TRBV10-3 and TRBJ2-7; possible D gene TRBD2, 5 bases. The V and J ends lost 0 bases and 0 bases respectively, with 12 bases between them. The CDR3 has 16 residues. Germline loops: CDR1 ENHRY, CDR2 SYGVKD.

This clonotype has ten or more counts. As DNA, the CDR3 is TGCAGCGTTGAATTGGGGGGTACACATAGCTCCTACAATGAGCAGTTCTTC. Protein: CSVELGGTHSSYNEQFF. This chain links TRBV29-1 with TRBJ2-1; tentative D call: TRBD2 (6 bases). Trimming shortened V by 2 bases and J by 0 bases, and 17 bases separated the two germline ends. Germline CDR1 is SQVTM and CDR2 is ANQGSEA. This CDR3 contains 17 residues.

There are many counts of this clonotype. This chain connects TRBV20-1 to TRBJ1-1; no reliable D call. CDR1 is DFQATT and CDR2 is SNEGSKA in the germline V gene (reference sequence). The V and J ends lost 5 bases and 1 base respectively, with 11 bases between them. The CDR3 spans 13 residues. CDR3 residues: CSAPWTGNTEAFF. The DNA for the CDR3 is TGCAGTGCTCCATGGACGGGGAACACTGAAGCTTTCTTT.

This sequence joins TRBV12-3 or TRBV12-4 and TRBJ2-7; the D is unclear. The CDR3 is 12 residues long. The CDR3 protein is CTFSTALDEQYF. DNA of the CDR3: TGTACCTTCAGTACCGCATTAGACGAGCAGTACTTC.

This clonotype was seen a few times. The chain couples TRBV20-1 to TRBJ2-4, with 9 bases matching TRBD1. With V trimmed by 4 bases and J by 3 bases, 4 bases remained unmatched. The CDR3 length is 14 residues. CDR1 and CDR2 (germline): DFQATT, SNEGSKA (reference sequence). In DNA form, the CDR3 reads TGCAGTGCTAATACAGGGGGCGTCAAAAACATTCAGTACTTC. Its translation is CSANTGGVKNIQYF.

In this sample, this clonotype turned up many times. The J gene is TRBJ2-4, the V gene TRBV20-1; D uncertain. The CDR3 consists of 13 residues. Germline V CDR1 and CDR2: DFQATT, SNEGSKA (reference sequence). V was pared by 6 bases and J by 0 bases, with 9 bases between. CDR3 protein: CSANSVAKNIQYF. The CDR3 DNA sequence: TGCAGTGCAAACAGCGTAGCCAAAAACATTCAGTACTTC.

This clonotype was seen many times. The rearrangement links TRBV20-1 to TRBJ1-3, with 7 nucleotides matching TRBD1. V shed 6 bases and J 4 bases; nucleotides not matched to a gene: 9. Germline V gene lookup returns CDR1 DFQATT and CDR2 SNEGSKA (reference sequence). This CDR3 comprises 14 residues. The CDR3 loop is CSADPGQYGNTIYF. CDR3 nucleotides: TGCAGTGCAGACCCGGGACAGTACGGAAACACCATATATTTT.

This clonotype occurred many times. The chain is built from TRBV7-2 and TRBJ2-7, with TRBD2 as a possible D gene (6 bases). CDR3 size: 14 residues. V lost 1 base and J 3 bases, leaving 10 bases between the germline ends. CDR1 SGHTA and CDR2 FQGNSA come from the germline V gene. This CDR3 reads CASSLDGGVYEQYF. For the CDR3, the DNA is TGTGCCAGCAGCTTAGACGGAGGGGTCTACGAGCAGTACTTC.

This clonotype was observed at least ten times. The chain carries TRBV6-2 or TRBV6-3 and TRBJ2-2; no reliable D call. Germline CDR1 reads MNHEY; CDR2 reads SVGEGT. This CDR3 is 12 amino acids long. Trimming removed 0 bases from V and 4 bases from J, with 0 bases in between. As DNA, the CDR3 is TGTGCCAGCAGTTACTCCACCGGGGAGCTGTTTTTT. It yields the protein CASSYSTGELFF.